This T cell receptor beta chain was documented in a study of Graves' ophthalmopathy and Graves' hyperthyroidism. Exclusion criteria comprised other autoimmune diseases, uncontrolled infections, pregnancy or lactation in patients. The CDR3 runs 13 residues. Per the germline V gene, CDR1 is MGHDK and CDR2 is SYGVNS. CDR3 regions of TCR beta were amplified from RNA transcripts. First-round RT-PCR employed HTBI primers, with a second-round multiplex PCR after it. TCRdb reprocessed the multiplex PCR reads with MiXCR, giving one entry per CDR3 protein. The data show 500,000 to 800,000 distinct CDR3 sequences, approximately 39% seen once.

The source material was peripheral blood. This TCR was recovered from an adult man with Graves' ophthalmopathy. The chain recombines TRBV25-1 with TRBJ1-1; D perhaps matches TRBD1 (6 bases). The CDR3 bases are TGTGCTAGATCCGGACAGTGGGCAGGTGAAGCTTTCTTT. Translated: CARSGQWAGEAFF.